The T cell receptor beta chain under discussion was sequenced for a study of T cells in Graves' hyperthyroidism and ophthalmopathy. Points on this clonotype: No antigen is known for it.

It was RNA transcripts that yielded the amplified TCR beta CDR3 regions. Researchers ran a first-round RT-PCR on the TCR CDR3 using the HTBI primer set. TCRdb recomputed calls from the multiplex PCR reads with MiXCR, one row per CDR3 protein. In the table there are some 700,000 distinct CDR3 sequences, approximately 15% of which are singletons. Whole-study findings and limits: The blood repertoire included most of the expanded thyroid clonotypes above 0.001. By a 13 V-J model, ophthalmopathy was set apart from stable hyperthyroidism.

V lost 3 bases, J lost 10 bases, and 17 bases lay in between. CDR1 and CDR2 from the germline V gene are SGHRS and YFSETQ. The CDR3 is made up of 14 amino acids. The genes are TRBV5-1 and TRBJ2-1; maybe TRBD2 (5 bases). The sequence came from a man aged 45-65 years with Graves' hyperthyroidism. The sample comprised blood. Here the CDR3 reads CASSWVVSSGEQFF. The CDR3 coding sequence is TGCGCCAGCAGCTGGGTGGTATCCTCGGGAGAGCAGTTCTTC.